The 30 T cell receptor beta chains given below trace back to one sample, sequenced in a study of radiation and T cells in renal cell carcinoma. As to time point: baseline pretreatment blood. Treatment of the sample: 15 Gy SBRT to primary tumor, nephrectomy 4 weeks later. Data came from immunoSEQ multiplex PCR; TCRdb stores just in-frame clones and leaves some out. The data hold approximately 100,000 clones, with 65% to 90% observed a single time. Here the sequenced sample was blood, taken from a patient whose treatment included radiotherapy and nephrectomy. These receptors were taken from a man aged 50 or older with renal cell carcinoma.

About this clone itself: Other DNA sequences in the same sample also yield this CDR3. The V call is TRBV27, the J call TRBJ1-1; TRBD1 aligns across 8 bases. The CDR3 covers 12 residues. After removal of 5 bases from V and 4 bases from J, the junction contained 0 bases not matched to a gene. Germline CDR1 MNHEY, CDR2 SMNVEV (reference sequence). The CDR3 DNA reads as TGTGCCAGCAGTACAGGGGGCACTGAAGCTTTCTTT. Translating it yields CASSTGGTEAFF.

The chain combines TRBV4-2 with TRBJ1-1; D is unclear. Per the germline V gene, CDR1 is LGHNA and CDR2 is YNFKEQ. Trimming pared 4 bases from V and 4 bases from J, leaving 19 bases between. The CDR3 sequence is 16 residues long. In DNA, the CDR3 is TGTGCCAGCAGCCTCAGAACAGTCCCGACTCCCACTGAAGCTTTCTTT. It encodes CASSLRTVPTPTEAFF.

The gene calls are TRBV25-1 and TRBJ2-7; TRBD1 matches at 12 bases. The trim removed 4 bases at V and 0 bases at J, leaving 4 bases unmatched. This CDR3 spans 16 amino acids. Germline V gene sequence: CDR1 MGHDK, CDR2 SYGVNS. CDR3 loop: CASSGGQGASSYEQYF. The DNA for the CDR3 is TGTGCCAGCAGTGGGGGACAGGGGGCCTCCTCCTACGAGCAGTACTTC.

V usage is TRBV27 and J usage is TRBJ1-2; D gene uncertain. The V and J ends lost 5 bases and 8 bases respectively, with 15 bases between them. The CDR3 runs 13 residues. Germline V lookup: CDR1 MNHEY, CDR2 SMNVEV (reference sequence). The CDR3 DNA reads TGTGCCAGCAGTCCTGGTGACTTACGGGGCTACACCTTC. The encoded protein is CASSPGDLRGYTF.

The genes are TRBV7-3 and TRBJ1-1; 8 nucleotides line up with TRBD1. The J segment lost 5 bases and the V segment lost 5 bases, leaving 10 bases of the junction unmatched. CDR1 SGHTA and CDR2 FQGTGA come from the germline V gene. The CDR3 sequence is 15 residues long. The CDR3 coding sequence is TGTGCCAGCAGCCCTCAAGGACAGGGTGGTACTGAAGCTTTCTTT. Translated: CASSPQGQGGTEAFF. Full variable domain (outside the CDR3, taken from reference TRBV7-3 and TRBJ1-1): GAGVSQTPSNKVTEKGKYVELRCDPISGHTALYWYRQSLGQGPEFLIYFQGTGAADDSGLPNDRFFAVRPEGSVSTLKIQRTERGDSAVYLCASSPQGQGGTEAFFGQGTRLTVV.

This clone was recorded once. The rearrangement joins TRBV14 to TRBJ2-7, with TRBD2 identical over 12 bases. CDR3 size: 18 residues. Looked up from germline, CDR1 is SGHDN and CDR2 is FVKESK. Trimming cost V 3 bases and J 2 bases; bases outside gene matches: 11. Here the CDR3 reads CASSQGTSGLPNPYEQYF. The CDR3, as DNA: TGTGCCAGCAGCCAGGGGACTAGCGGGCTCCCAAATCCCTACGAGCAGTACTTC.

The V and J genes are TRBV5-4 and TRBJ2-3; 9 bases are shared with TRBD2. After removal of 3 bases from V and 0 bases from J, the junction contained 5 bases not matched to a gene. This CDR3 contains 16 residues. Germline loops: CDR1 SGHNT, CDR2 YYREEE (reference sequence). For the CDR3, the DNA is TGTGCCAGCAGCTATTCTAGCGGGGTTAGCACAGATACGCAGTATTTT. Its protein product is CASSYSSGVSTDTQYF.

The V and J genes are TRBV5-1 and TRBJ2-7, with D tentatively TRBD1 (5 bases). The CDR3 loop spans 12 amino acids. The ends were cut back, 4 bases at V and 4 bases at J, with 9 bases in the middle. Germline V CDR1 and CDR2: SGHRS, YFSETQ. DNA of the CDR3: TGCGCCAGCAGCACCGGACATTACGAGCAGTACTTC. Protein product: CASSTGHYEQYF.

This chain links TRBV5-4 with TRBJ2-3; 13 bases are a match to TRBD2. Germline V CDR1 and CDR2: SGHNT, YYREEE (reference sequence). With V trimmed by 4 bases and J by 1 base, 9 bases remained unmatched. The CDR3 spans 18 residues. The CDR3 DNA reads as TGTGCCAGCAGCCCGACTAGCGGGGGGACGTCTGGCACAGATACGCAGTATTTT. Its protein product is CASSPTSGGTSGTDTQYF.

V usage is TRBV28 and J usage is TRBJ2-5, with 7 bases lining up with TRBD1. The V gene end was trimmed by 3 bases and the J gene end by 2 bases; junction bases not matched to a gene: 6. CDR3 length: 15 residues. CDR1 is MDHEN and CDR2 is SYDVKM in the germline V gene. Here the CDR3 reads CASSFWVRGQETQYF. The DNA for the CDR3 is TGTGCCAGCAGTTTTTGGGTCAGGGGGCAAGAGACCCAGTACTTC.

The chain couples TRBV28 to TRBJ2-7; D gene unclear. Trimming stripped 5 bases from V and 2 bases from J, with 16 bases between. Germline V CDR1 and CDR2: MDHEN, SYDVKM. The CDR3 is 15 residues long. The CDR3 nucleotides read TGTGCCAGCAGTGACTCCGGGTCCCAAGCCTACGAGCAGTACTTC. As protein: CASSDSGSQAYEQYF.

J is TRBJ2-3 and V is TRBV5-1; 11 bases are a match to TRBD1. Trimming cost V 5 bases and J 3 bases; bases outside gene matches: 5. Germline V gene sequence: CDR1 SGHRS, CDR2 YFSETQ. The CDR3 has 15 residues. The CDR3 protein is CASRRGQGATDTQYF. The CDR3 nucleotides are TGCGCCAGCAGGAGAGGACAGGGGGCAACAGATACGCAGTATTTT.

The CDR3 DNA reads TGTGCCAGCAGTCGGGGCCGCGCCTACGAGCAGTACTTC. The encoded protein is CASSRGRAYEQYF. The gene calls are TRBV6-5 and TRBJ2-7; D is tentatively TRBD1 or TRBD2 (5 bases each). Per germline, CDR1 MNHEY and CDR2 SVGAGI. The CDR3 is 13 residues long. Trimming took 5 bases from V and 2 from J, leaving 10 bases between them.

The chain couples TRBV5-1 to TRBJ2-3, with 8 bases fitting TRBD1. This CDR3 region has 14 residues. V was pared by 6 bases and J by 9 bases, with 12 bases of the junction left unmatched. CDR1 SGHRS and CDR2 YFSETQ come from the germline V gene. As DNA, the CDR3 is TGCGCCAGCAAACTCGGACAGGGTGGTGTCACGCAGTATTTT. Protein: CASKLGQGGVTQYF.

The chain links TRBV12-5 to TRBJ1-5, with D hard to call. V lost 3 bases, J lost 7 bases, and 7 bases lay in between. Germline CDR1 reads LGHNT; CDR2 reads FRNRAP. CDR3 length: 12 amino acids. The CDR3 DNA follows: TGTGCTAGTGGTTTTCCCCCCCAGCCCCAGCATTTT. Its translation: CASGFPPQPQHF.

The chain carries TRBV27 and TRBJ1-1; weak D call: TRBD1 (6 bases). The CDR3 extends over 17 amino acids. CDR1 and CDR2 from the germline V gene are MNHEY and SMNVEV (reference sequence). Trimming removed 2 bases from V and 0 bases from J, with 16 bases in between. The CDR3 DNA reads TGTGCCAGCAGTTTACGGTCAGGGGCGGCCCTGAACACTGAAGCTTTCTTT. Protein sequence: CASSLRSGAALNTEAFF.

The chain uses TRBV5-1 and TRBJ2-3; 12 bases align to TRBD2. The trim removed 3 bases at V and 0 bases at J, leaving 17 bases unmatched. CDR3 length: 21 residues. Per the germline V gene, CDR1 is SGHRS and CDR2 is YFSETQ. The CDR3 here is CASSSAGRTSGIRSSTDTQYF. The CDR3 DNA reads TGCGCCAGCAGCTCCGCTGGAAGGACTAGCGGGATTAGATCTAGCACAGATACGCAGTATTTT. The variable domain in full, with the rest retrieved from reference TRBV5-1 and TRBJ2-3, is KAGVTQTPRYLIKTRGQQVTLSCSPISGHRSVSWYQQTPGQGLQFLFEYFSETQRNKGNFPGRFSGRQFSNSRSEMNVSTLELGDSALYLCASSSAGRTSGIRSSTDTQYFGPGTRLTVL.

The rearrangement uses TRBV5-1 and TRBJ2-1; 9 nucleotides agree with TRBD1. The CDR3 extends over 15 amino acids. V was pared by 4 bases and J by 6 bases, with 8 bases of the junction left unmatched. Germline assignment: CDR1 SGHRS and CDR2 YFSETQ. The CDR3 region has the DNA TGCGCCAGCAGCAGGACCGGGACAGGGTTCAATGAGCAGTTCTTC. This gives the protein CASSRTGTGFNEQFF.

This chain links TRBV28 with TRBJ1-2; D is ambiguous. V lost 4 bases and J 4 bases, leaving 7 bases between the germline ends. Germline CDR1 reads MDHEN; CDR2 reads SYDVKM. This CDR3 is built from 12 residues. In nucleotides, the CDR3 is TGTGCCAGCAGTTCGGGCGTCTATGGCTACACCTTC. Translating gives CASSSGVYGYTF.

This chain connects TRBV4-2 to TRBJ2-1; TRBD2 aligns across 8 bases. The V segment lost 0 bases and the J segment 11 bases; nucleotides outside the gene matches: 12. The CDR3 extends over 16 amino acids. Germline lookup yields CDR1 LGHNA and CDR2 YNFKEQ. CDR3 sequence reads: CASSQEGAGVPQQQFF. The CDR3 bases are TGTGCCAGCAGCCAAGAGGGAGCGGGAGTGCCGCAACAGCAGTTCTTC.

The genes are TRBV7-8 and TRBJ2-6; D uncertain. The CDR3 has 16 residues. Germline-derived CDR1 and CDR2 are SGHVS and FQNEAQ. The V end was cut by 0 bases, the J end by 0 bases, with 6 bases between. CDR3 bases: TGTGCCAGCAGCTTAGCACCTTACTCTGGGGCCAACGTCCTGACTTTC. Its protein is CASSLAPYSGANVLTF.

CDR3 sequence (DNA): TGTGCCAGCTCAACGGGGGCCCAAGGGAACACCATATATTTT. Residues: CASSTGAQGNTIYF. V usage is TRBV18 and J usage is TRBJ1-3; TRBD1 might be the D (6 bases). Germline V CDR1 and CDR2: KGHSH, LQKENI. This CDR3 has 14 amino acids. Trimming took 5 bases from V and 7 from J, leaving 15 bases between them.

This chain links TRBV6-1 with TRBJ1-2; D uncertain. With 6 bases removed from V and 4 bases from J, the gap between germline ends came to 12 bases. The CDR3 is 13 residues long. Germline V gene lookup returns CDR1 MNHNS and CDR2 SASEGT. The CDR3 loop is CASRGWQFYGYTF. DNA of the CDR3: TGTGCCAGCAGAGGTTGGCAGTTCTATGGCTACACCTTC.

The chain links TRBV5-4 to TRBJ2-5; D not resolved. Germline loops: CDR1 SGHNT, CDR2 YYREEE (reference sequence). With 3 bases removed from V and 5 bases from J, the gap between germline ends came to 11 bases. This CDR3 contains 13 residues. The CDR3 loop reads CASSSRTRETQYF. The CDR3 bases are TGTGCCAGCAGCTCTAGAACCCGGGAGACCCAGTACTTC.

CDR3 region: CASSIGGSRTIDSGYTF. The CDR3 DNA reads TGTGCCAGTAGTATAGGGGGCAGCCGGACAATCGATTCTGGCTACACCTTC. This chain uses TRBV19 with TRBJ1-2; TRBD1 is a possible D gene (5 bases). V lost 1 base, J lost 7 bases, and 22 bases lay in between. Germline V gives CDR1 LNHDA, CDR2 SQIVND (reference sequence). The length of the CDR3 is 17 residues.

The CDR3 DNA reads as TGTGCCAGCAGCCCAGACAGGGGGACGACCTACAATGAGCAGTTCTTC. Residues: CASSPDRGTTYNEQFF. V gene TRBV7-9 combines with J gene TRBJ2-1, with 9 nucleotides matching TRBD1. This CDR3 has 16 residues. CDR1 is SEHNR, CDR2 FQNEAQ, per germline (reference sequence). Trimming at V came to 5 bases and at J to 2 bases, leaving 7 bases not matched to a gene.

J is TRBJ2-3 and V is TRBV6-5; D unresolved. There are 13 residues in the CDR3. Per the germline V gene, CDR1 is MNHEY and CDR2 is SVGAGI. V shed 3 bases and J shed 2 bases, with 6 bases lying between them. The CDR3 protein is CASSYRATDTQYF. The CDR3 DNA is TGTGCCAGCAGTTATAGAGCCACAGATACGCAGTATTTT.

The rearrangement joins TRBV5-1 to TRBJ2-1; perhaps TRBD1 as D (6 bases). The CDR3 has 17 residues. Trimming cost V 4 bases and J 9 bases, with 26 bases left between them. CDR1 SGHRS and CDR2 YFSETQ come from the germline V gene. The DNA for the CDR3 is TGCGCCAGCAGCGACAGCGGACAGACCCTTAACAATGCTGAGCAGTTCTTC. This codes for CASSDSGQTLNNAEQFF.

Only one count was recorded for this clone. The rearrangement links TRBV2 to TRBJ2-3, with 8 bases identical to TRBD2. The ends lost 3 bases at V and 1 base at J; junction bases unmatched: 3. There are 15 residues in the CDR3. Germline-derived CDR1 and CDR2 are SNHLY and FYNNEI. CDR3 DNA sequence: TGTGCCAGCAGTGACGGGAGGGGGGGCACAGATACGCAGTATTTT. It codes for CASSDGRGGTDTQYF. Using reference TRBV2 and TRBJ2-3 for the parts outside the CDR3, the full variable domain is EPEVTQTPSHQVTQMGQEVILRCVPISNHLYFYWYRQILGQKVEFLVSFYNNEISEKSEIFDDQFSVERPDGSNFTLKIRSTKLEDSAMYFCASSDGRGGTDTQYFGPGTRLTVL.

The V and J genes are TRBV20-1 and TRBJ2-2, with D unclear. Between the trimmed V and J ends, which lost 7 bases and 5 bases, there was a span of 8 bases. From germline, CDR1 is DFQATT and CDR2 SNEGSKA (reference sequence). CDR3 size: 11 residues. CDR3 region: CSVIKTGELFF. The CDR3 DNA sequence: TGCAGTGTCATTAAGACCGGGGAGCTGTTTTTT.